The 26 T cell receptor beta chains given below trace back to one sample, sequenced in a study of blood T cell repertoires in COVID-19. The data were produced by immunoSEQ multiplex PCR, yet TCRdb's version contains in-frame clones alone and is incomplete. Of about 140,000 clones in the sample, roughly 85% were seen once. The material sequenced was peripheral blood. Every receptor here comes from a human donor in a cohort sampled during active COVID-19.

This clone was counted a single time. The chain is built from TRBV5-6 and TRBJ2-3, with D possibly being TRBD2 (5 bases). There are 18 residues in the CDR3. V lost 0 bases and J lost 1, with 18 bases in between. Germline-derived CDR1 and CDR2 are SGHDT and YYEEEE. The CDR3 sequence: CASSLGALGSGGTDTQYF. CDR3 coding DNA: TGTGCCAGCAGCTTGGGGGCTTTAGGGAGCGGTGGCACAGATACGCAGTATTTT.

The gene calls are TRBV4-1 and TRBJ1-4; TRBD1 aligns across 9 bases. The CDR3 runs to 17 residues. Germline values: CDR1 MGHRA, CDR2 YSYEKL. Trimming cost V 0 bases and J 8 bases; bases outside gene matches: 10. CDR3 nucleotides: TGCGCCAGCAGCCAAGATCCGGGACAGGGCGCCGGGGAAAAACTGTTTTTT. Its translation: CASSQDPGQGAGEKLFF.

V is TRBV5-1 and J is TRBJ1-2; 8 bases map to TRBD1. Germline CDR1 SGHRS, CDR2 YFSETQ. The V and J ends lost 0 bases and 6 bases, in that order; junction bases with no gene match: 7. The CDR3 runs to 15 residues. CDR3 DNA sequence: TGCGCCAGCAGCTTGGCCCCCGGGACAGGAAATGGCTACACCTTC. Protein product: CASSLAPGTGNGYTF.

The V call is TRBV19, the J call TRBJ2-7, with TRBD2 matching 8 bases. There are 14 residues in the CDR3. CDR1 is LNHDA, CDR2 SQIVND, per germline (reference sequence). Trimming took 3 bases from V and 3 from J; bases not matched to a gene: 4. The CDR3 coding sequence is TGTGCCAGTAGTATGGCCGGGACTAGCTACGAGCAGTACTTC. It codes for CASSMAGTSYEQYF. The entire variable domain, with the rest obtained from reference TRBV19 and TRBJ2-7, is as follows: DGGITQSPKYLFRKEGQNVTLSCEQNLNHDAMYWYRQDPGQGLRLIYYSQIVNDFQKGDIAEGYSVSREKKESFPLTVTSAQKNPTAFYLCASSMAGTSYEQYFGPGTRLTVT.

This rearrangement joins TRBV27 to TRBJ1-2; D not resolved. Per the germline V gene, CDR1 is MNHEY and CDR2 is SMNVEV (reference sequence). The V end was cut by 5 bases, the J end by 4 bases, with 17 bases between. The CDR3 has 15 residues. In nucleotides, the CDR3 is TGTGCCAGCAGTGGTGGAGAGGGCGTAATCTATGGCTACACCTTC. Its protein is CASSGGEGVIYGYTF.

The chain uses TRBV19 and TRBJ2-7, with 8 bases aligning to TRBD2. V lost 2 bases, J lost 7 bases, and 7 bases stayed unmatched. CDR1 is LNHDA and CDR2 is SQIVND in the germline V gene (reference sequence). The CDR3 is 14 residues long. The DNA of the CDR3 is TGTGCCAGTAGTATAATAAGCGGGAGAGGAGAGCAGTACTTC. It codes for CASSIISGRGEQYF.

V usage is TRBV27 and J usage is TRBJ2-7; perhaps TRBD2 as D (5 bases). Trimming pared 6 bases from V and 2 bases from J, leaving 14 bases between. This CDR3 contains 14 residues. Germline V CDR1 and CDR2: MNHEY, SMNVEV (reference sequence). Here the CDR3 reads CASRTFGNPYEQYF. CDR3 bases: TGTGCCAGCAGAACATTCGGGAACCCCTACGAGCAGTACTTC.

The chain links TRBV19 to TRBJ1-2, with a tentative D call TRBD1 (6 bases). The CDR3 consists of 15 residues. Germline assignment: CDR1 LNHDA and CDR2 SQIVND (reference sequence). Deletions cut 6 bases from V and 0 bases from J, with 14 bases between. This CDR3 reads CASRPGQTSNYGYTF. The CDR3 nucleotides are TGTGCCAGTAGACCCGGACAGACGTCTAACTATGGCTACACCTTC.

For the CDR3, the DNA is TGTGCCAGCAGCTTCCCGGGACAGGGGCTAAACGAGCAGTACTTC. Amino acids: CASSFPGQGLNEQYF. The chain employs TRBV7-9 and TRBJ2-7; 10 positions match TRBD1. This CDR3 has 15 residues. Unmatched junction bases numbered 7, after V lost 3 bases and J lost 5 bases. CDR1 is SEHNR and CDR2 is FQNEAQ in the germline V gene (reference sequence).

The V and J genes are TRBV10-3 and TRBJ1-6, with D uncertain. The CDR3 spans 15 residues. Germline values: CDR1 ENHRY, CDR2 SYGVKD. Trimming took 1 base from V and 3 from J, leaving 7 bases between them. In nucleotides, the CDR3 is TGTGCCATCAGTGAGTTCATAGACTATAATTCACCCCTCCACTTT. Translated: CAISEFIDYNSPLHF.

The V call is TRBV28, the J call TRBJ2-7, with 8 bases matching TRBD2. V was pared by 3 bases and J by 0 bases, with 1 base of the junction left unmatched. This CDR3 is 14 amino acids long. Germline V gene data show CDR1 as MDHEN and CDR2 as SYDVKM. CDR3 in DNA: TGTGCCAGCAGTTTTAGCGGGGCCTCCTACGAGCAGTACTTC. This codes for CASSFSGASYEQYF.

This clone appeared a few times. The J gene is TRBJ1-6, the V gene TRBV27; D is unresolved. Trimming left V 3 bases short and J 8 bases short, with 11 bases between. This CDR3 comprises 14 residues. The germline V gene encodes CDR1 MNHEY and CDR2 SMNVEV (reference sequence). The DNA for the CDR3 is TGTGCCAGCAGTTTCCTGAACCGGGATTCACCCCTCCACTTT. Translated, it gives CASSFLNRDSPLHF.

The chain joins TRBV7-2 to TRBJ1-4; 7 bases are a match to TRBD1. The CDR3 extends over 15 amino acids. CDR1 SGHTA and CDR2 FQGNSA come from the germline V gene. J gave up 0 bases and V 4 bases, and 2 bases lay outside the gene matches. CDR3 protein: CASSWGQSTNEKLFF. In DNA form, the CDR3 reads TGTGCCAGCAGCTGGGGACAGTCAACTAATGAAAAACTGTTTTTT.

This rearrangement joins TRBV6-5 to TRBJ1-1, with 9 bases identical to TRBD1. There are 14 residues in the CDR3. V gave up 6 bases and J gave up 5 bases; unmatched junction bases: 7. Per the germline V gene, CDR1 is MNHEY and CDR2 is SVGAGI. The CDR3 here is CASSALTGGTEAFF. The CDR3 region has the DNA TGTGCCAGCAGCGCCCTGACAGGGGGAACTGAAGCTTTCTTT.

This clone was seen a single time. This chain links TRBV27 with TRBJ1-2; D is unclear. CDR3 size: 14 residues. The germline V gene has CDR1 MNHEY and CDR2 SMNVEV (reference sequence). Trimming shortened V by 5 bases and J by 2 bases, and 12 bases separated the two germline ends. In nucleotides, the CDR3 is TGTGCCAGCAGTCCAACTCGGAGAAACTATGGCTACACCTTC. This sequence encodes CASSPTRRNYGYTF.

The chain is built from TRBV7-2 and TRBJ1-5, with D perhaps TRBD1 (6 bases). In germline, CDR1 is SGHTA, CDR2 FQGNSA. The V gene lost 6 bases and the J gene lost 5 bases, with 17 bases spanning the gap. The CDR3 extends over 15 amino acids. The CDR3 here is CASRKTGMSYQPQHF. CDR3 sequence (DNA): TGTGCCAGCAGAAAGACAGGCATGAGCTATCAGCCCCAGCATTTT.

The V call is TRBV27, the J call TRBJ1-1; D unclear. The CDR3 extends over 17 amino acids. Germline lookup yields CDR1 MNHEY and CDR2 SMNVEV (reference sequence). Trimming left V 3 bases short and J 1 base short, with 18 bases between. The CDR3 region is CASSFSSFGRKNTEAFF. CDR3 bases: TGTGCCAGCAGTTTTTCATCGTTTGGCAGGAAGAACACTGAAGCTTTCTTT.

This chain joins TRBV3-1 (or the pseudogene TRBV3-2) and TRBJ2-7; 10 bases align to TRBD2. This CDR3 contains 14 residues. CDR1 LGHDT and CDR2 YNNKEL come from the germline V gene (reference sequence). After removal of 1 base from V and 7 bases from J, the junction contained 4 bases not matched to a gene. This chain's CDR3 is CASSQVSGRFEQYF. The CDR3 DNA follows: TGTGCCAGCAGCCAAGTTAGCGGGAGGTTTGAGCAGTACTTC.

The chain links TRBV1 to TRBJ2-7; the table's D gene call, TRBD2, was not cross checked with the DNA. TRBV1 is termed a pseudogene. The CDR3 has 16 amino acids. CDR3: CTSSQDRAGRRHEQYF. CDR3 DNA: TGCACCAGCAGCCAAGATCGGGCGGGGAGGCGGCACGAGCAGTACTTC.

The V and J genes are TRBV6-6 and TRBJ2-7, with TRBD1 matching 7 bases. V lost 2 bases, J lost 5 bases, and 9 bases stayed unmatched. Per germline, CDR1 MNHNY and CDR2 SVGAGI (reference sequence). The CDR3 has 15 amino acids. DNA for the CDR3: TGTGCCAGCAGTTACGCCGGCAGGGGGTACGACGAGCAGTACTTC. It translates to CASSYAGRGYDEQYF.

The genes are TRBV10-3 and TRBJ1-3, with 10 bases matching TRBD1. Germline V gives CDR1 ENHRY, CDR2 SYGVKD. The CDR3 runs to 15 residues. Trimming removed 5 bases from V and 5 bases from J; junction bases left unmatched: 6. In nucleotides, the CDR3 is TGTGCCATCAGTAAGGACAGGGGGGCCAGAAACACCATATATTTT. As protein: CAISKDRGARNTIYF.

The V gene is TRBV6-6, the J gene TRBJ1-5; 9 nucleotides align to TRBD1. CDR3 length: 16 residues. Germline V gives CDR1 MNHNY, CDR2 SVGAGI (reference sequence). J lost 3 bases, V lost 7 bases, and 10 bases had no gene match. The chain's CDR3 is CASTDRTGAFNQPQHF. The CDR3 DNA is TGTGCCAGCACCGACAGGACAGGGGCCTTCAATCAGCCCCAGCATTTT.

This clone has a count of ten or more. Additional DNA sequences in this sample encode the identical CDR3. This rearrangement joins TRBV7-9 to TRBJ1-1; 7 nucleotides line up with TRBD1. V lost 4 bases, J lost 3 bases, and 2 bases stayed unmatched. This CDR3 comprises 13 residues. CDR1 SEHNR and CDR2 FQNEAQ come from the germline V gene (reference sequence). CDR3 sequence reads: CASSSGQHTEAFF. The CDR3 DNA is TGTGCCAGCAGCTCGGGACAGCACACTGAAGCTTTCTTT. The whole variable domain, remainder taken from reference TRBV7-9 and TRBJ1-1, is DTGVSQNPRHKITKRGQNVTFRCDPISEHNRLYWYRQTLGQGPEFLTYFQNEAQLEKSRLLSDRFSAERPKGSFSTLEIQRTEQGDSAMYLCASSSGQHTEAFFGQGTRLTVV.

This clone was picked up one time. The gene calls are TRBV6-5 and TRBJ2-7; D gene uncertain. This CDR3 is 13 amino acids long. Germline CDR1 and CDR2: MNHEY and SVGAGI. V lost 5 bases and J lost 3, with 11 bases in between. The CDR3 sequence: CASSPVQNYEQYF. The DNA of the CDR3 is TGTGCCAGCAGTCCCGTACAGAACTACGAGCAGTACTTC.

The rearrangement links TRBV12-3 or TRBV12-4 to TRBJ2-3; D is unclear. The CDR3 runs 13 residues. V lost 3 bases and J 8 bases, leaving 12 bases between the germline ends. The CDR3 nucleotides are TGTGCCAGCAGTTTGGGCCCCTGGGTTACGCAGTATTTT. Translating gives CASSLGPWVTQYF.

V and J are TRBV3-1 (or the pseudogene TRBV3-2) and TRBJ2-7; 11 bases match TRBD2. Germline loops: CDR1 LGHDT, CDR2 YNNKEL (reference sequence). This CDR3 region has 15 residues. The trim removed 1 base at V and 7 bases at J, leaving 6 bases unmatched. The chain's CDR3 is CASSQGLAGRWEQYF. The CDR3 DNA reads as TGTGCCAGCAGCCAAGGACTAGCGGGAAGATGGGAGCAGTACTTC.